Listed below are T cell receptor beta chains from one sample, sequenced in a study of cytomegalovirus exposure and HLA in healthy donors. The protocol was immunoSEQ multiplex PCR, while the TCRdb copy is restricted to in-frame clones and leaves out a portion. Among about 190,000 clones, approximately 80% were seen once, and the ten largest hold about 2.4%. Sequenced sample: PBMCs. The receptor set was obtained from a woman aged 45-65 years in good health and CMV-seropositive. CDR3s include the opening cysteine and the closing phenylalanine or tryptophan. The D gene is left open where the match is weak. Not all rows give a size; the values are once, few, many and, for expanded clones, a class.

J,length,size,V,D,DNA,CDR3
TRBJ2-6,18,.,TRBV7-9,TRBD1,TGTGCCAGCAGCAAAGGTGCAGGGGGAATCGATGGGGCCAACGTCCTGACTTTC,CASSKGAGGIDGANVLTF
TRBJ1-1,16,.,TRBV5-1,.,TGCGCCAGCAGCCTGCAGGGAATTGGTTTGAACACTGAAGCTTTCTTT,CASSLQGIGLNTEAFF
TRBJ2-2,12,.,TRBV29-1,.,TGCAGCGGGGGGGAGGACACCGGGGAGCTGTTTTTT,CSGGEDTGELFF
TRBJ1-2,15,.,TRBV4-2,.,TGTGCCAGCAGCCAAGGGAGCAGAGATAACTATGGCTACACCTTC,CASSQGSRDNYGYTF
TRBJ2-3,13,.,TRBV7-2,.,TGTGCCAGCAGCTCCGGGAGCACAGATACGCAGTATTTT,CASSSGSTDTQYF
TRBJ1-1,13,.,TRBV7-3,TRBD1,TGTGCCTCACGACAGGGGGGGAACACTGAAGCTTTCTTT,CASRQGGNTEAFF
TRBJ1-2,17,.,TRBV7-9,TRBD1,TGTGCCAGCAGCTCTTCACCCGGGACAGGAGTTAACTATGGCTACACCTTC,CASSSSPGTGVNYGYTF
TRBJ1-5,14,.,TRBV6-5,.,TGTGCCAGCAGTCGTCAGTTGAGCAATCAGCCCCAGCATTTT,CASSRQLSNQPQHF
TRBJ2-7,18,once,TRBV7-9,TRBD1,TGTGCCAGCAGCTTAGGAGTATCGGTTTGGACAGGACCCTACGAGCAGTACTTC,CASSLGVSVWTGPYEQYF
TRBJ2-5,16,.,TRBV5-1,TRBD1,TGCGCCAGCAGCTTAGGTCGGACAGGGCGGGAAGAGACCCAGTACTTC,CASSLGRTGREETQYF
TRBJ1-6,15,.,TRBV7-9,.,TGTGCCAGCAGCTTTAACCGTAAGGGGGACTCACCCCTCCACTTT,CASSFNRKGDSPLHF
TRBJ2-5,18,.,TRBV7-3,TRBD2,TGTGCCAGCAGCCAGGGACGGCTAGCGGGGGGCCGGGGAGAGACCCAGTACTTC,CASSQGRLAGGRGETQYF
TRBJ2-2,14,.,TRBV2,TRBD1,TGTGCCAGCATCGGAGACAGGGGTGCCGGGGAGCTGTTTTTT,CASIGDRGAGELFF
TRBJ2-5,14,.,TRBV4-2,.,TGTGCCAGCAGCCAAGGGGGAGGAGGAGAGACCCAGTACTTC,CASSQGGGGETQYF
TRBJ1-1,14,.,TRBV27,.,TGTGCCAGCAGTTCGGGCGGGGTGGTATCGGAGGCTTTCTTT,CASSSGGVVSEAFF
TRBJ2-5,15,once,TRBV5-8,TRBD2,TGTGCCAGCAGCTTCGGCGGGGGAAAACAAGAGACCCAGTACTTC,CASSFGGGKQETQYF
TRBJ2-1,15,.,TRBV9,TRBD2,TGTGCCAGCAGCGTAGGTGGACTAGCCGGCGGTGAGCAGTTCTTC,CASSVGGLAGGEQFF
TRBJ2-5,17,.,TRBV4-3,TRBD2,TGCGCCAGCAGCCAAGATAGTGGACTAGCGGGGACAGAGACCCAGTACTTC,CASSQDSGLAGTETQYF
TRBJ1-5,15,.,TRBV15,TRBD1,TGTGCCACCAGCCAGAGACAGGGTAGCAATCAGCCCCAGCATTTT,CATSQRQGSNQPQHF
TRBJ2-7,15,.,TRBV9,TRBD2,TGTGCCAGCAGCCCGGGGGGGGACATCGCGAACGAGCAGTACTTC,CASSPGGDIANEQYF